The clone carrying this T cell receptor beta chain was recorded many times. As yet, its antigen is unknown. Indicated time point: longitudinal time-point 1 (baseline). Unsorted libraries were prepared from 2 million PBMCs held at -80 C. The cDNA was produced through 5'RACE with 10-nucleotide random UMIs. TCRdb re-called the 5' RACE reads through MiXCR, storing one row per CDR3 protein. The repertoire holds tens of thousands of distinct CDR3 sequences, with about an eighth as singletons. The data are from a study of neurological immune-mediated disorders. Overall study findings and caveats: No CDR3 amino acid sequences were shared by expanded clones across subjects, suggesting private repertoires in all groups. TCR clonal expansion peaked in HTLV-1-associated myelopathy patients and was lowest in multiple sclerosis patients.

Material for sequencing was PBMCs. This TCR derives from a female donor with HTLV-1-associated myelopathy (HAM/TSP).

The chain's CDR3 is CSARRGYNEQFF. The CDR3 nucleotides read TGCAGTGCTAGGAGAGGGTACAATGAGCAGTTCTTC. This chain joins TRBV20-1 and TRBJ2-1, with a weak D call TRBD2 (5 bases). The CDR3 runs 12 residues. Germline-derived CDR1 and CDR2 are DFQATT and SNEGSKA (reference sequence). Trimming left V 3 bases short and J 4 bases short, with 7 bases between.